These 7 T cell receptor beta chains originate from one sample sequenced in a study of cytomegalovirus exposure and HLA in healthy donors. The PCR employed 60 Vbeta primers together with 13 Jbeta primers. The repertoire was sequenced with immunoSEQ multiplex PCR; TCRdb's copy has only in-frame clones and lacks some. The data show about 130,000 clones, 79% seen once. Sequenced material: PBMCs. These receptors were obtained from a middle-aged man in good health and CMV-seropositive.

The CDR3: CASSEREMNIQYF. DNA for the CDR3: TGTGCCAGCAGTGAACGTGAGATGAACATTCAGTACTTC. The chain carries TRBV2 and TRBJ2-4; D remains unclear. V gave up 2 bases and J gave up 7 bases, with 9 bases separating them. The CDR3 covers 13 residues. Germline V gene sequence: CDR1 SNHLY, CDR2 FYNNEI.

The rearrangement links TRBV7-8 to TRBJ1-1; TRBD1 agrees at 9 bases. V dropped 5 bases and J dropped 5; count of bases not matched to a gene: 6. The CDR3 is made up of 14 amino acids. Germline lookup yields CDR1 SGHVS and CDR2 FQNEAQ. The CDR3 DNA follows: TGTGCCAGCAGCCCGACAGGGGGGATTACTGAAGCTTTCTTT. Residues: CASSPTGGITEAFF.

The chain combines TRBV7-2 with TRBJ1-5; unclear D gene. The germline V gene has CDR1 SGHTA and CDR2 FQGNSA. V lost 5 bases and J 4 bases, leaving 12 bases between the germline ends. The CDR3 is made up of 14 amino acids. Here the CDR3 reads CASSPRSGNQPQHF. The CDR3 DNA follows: TGTGCCAGCAGCCCTCGGAGCGGGAATCAGCCCCAGCATTTT.

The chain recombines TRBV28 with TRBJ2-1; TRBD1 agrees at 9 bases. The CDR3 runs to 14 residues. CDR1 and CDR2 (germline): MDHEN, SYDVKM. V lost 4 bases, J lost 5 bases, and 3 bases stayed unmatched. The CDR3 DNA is TGTGCCAGCAGTTGGGGGACAGGGAACAATGAGCAGTTCTTC. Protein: CASSWGTGNNEQFF.

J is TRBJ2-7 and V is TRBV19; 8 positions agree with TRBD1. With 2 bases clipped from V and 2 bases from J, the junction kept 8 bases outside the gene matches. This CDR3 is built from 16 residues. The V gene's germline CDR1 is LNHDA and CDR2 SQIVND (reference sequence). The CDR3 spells CASSIQLWDRTYEQYF. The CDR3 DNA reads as TGTGCCAGTAGTATACAACTTTGGGACAGGACCTACGAGCAGTACTTC.

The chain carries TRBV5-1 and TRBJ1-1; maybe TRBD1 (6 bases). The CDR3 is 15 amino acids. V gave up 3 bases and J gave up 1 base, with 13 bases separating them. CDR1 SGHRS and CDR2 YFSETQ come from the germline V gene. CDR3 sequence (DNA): TGCGCCAGCAGCTGGGAGAGGGGGAGGAACACTGAAGCTTTCTTT. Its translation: CASSWERGRNTEAFF.

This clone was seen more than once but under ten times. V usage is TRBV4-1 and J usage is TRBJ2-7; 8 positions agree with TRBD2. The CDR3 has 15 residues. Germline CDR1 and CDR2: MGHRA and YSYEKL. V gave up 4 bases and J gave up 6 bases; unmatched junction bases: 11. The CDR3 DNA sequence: TGCGCCAGCAGCCCCTTAACCGGGACTAGACGCGAGCAGTACTTC. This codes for CASSPLTGTRREQYF.